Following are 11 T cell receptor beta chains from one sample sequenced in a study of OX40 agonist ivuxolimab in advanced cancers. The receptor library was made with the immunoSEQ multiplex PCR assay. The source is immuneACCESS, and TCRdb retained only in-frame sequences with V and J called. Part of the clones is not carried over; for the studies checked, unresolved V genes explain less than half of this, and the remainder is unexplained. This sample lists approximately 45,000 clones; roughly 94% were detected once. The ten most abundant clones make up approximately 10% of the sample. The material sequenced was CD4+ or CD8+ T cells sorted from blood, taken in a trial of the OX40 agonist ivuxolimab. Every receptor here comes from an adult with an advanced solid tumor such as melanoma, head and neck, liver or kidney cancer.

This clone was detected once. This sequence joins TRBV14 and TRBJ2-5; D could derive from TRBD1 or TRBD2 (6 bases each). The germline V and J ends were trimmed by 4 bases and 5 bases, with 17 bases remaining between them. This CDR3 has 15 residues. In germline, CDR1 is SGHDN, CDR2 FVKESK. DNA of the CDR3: TGTGCCAGCAGCCTGCTAGCTGGAGGGGGGGAGACCCAGTACTTC. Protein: CASSLLAGGGETQYF.

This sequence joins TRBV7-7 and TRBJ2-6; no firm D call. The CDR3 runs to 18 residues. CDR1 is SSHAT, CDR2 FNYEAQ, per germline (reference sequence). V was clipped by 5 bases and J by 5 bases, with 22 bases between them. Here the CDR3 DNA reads TGTGCCAGCAGCATTTACAGTATGCCACAAAGTCGGGCCAACGTCCTGACTTTC. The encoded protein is CASSIYSMPQSRANVLTF.

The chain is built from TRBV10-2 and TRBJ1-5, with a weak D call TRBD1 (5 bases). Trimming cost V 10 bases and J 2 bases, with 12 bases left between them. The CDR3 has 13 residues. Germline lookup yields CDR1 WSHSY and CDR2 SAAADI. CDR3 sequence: CATRQGGNQPQHF. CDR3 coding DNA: TGCGCCACCCGTCAGGGTGGCAATCAGCCCCAGCATTTT.

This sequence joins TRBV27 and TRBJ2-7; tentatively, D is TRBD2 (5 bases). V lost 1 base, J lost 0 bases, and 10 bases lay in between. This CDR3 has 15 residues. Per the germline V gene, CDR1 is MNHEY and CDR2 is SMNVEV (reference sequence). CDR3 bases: TGTGCCAGCAGTTTATTTCCGGGGAGCTCCTACGAGCAGTACTTC. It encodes CASSLFPGSSYEQYF.

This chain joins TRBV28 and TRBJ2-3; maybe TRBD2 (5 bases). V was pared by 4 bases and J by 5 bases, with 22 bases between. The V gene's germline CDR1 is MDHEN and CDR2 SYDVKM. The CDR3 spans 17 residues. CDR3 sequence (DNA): TGTGCCAGCAGTTCTCATACTAGAGCGGACGGCGGAGATACGCAGTATTTT. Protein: CASSSHTRADGGDTQYF.

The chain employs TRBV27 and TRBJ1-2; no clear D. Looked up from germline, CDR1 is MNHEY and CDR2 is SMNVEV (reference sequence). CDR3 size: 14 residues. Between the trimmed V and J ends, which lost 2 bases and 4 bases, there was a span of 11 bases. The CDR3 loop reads CASSLNSQAYGYTF. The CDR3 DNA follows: TGTGCCAGCAGTTTAAACTCGCAGGCCTATGGCTACACCTTC.

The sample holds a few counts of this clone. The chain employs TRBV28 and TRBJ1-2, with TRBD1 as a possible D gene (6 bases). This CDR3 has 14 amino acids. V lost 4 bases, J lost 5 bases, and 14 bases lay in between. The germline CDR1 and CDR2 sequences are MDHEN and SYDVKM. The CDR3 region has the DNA TGTGCCAGCAGTTCCAACAGGGATTGGTATGGCTACACCTTC. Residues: CASSSNRDWYGYTF.

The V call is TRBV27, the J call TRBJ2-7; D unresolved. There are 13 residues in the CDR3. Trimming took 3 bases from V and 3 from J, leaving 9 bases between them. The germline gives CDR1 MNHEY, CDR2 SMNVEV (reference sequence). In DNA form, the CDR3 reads TGTGCCAGCAGTTTTGGCCAGAACTACGAGCAGTACTTC. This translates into CASSFGQNYEQYF.

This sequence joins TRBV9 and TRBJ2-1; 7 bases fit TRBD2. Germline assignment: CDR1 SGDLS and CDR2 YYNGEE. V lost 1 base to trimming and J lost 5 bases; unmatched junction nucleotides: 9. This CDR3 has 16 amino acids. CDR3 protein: CASSVLPGGGHNEQFF. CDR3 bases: TGTGCCAGCAGCGTACTTCCGGGGGGAGGACACAATGAGCAGTTCTTC.

DNA for the CDR3: TGTGCCAGTAGTAGGGGACTAGCGGGACCCTTCTACGAGCAGTACTTC. Its translation is CASSRGLAGPFYEQYF. This sequence joins TRBV19 and TRBJ2-7, with 13 bases aligning to TRBD2. V lost 4 bases to trimming and J lost 3 bases; unmatched junction nucleotides: 6. CDR3 length equals 16 residues. The V gene's germline CDR1 is LNHDA and CDR2 SQIVND (reference sequence).

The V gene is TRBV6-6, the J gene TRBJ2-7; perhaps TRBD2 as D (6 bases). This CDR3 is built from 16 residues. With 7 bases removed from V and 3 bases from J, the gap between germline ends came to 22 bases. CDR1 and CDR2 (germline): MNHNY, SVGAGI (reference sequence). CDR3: CASIQTVRDSYYEQYF. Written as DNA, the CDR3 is TGTGCCAGCATCCAGACAGTCCGGGACTCCTACTACGAGCAGTACTTC.